The rows below give T cell receptor beta chains drawn from one sample of a study of radiotherapy plus CTLA-4 blockade in lung cancer. Libraries were prepared by immunoSEQ multiplex PCR; TCRdb keeps only in-frame clonotypes and omits some of them. The sample carries tens of thousands of clones, roughly 83% recorded once. The material was peripheral blood, obtained from a patient treated with radiotherapy plus ipilimumab. The source of these receptors is a human donor with non-small cell lung cancer who had a complete response to radiotherapy plus ipilimumab. Each CDR3 is given with its conserved first and last residue. D genes are given only for firm matches. Clone size appears in some rows only: once, few, many, or a class for an expanded clone.

TRBV7-6	TRBD2	TRBJ2-3	NA	TGTGCCAGCAGCCCATTACTAGCGGGAGATTCTGATACGCAGTATTTT	CASSPLLAGDSDTQYF
TRBV4-3	NA	TRBJ1-1	NA	TGCGCCAGCAGCCAGGATCTGAGTCGGACAGCTGAAGCTTTCTTT	CASSQDLSRTAEAFF
TRBV19	TRBD1	TRBJ1-1	NA	TGTGCCAGTAGTTTGGGGACAGGGAGGATAAAAGACACTGAAGCTTTCTTT	CASSLGTGRIKDTEAFF
TRBV9	TRBD2	TRBJ2-1	few	TGTGCCAGCAGCGTTAGCGGGAGTGTTTTGAATGAGCAGTTCTTC	CASSVSGSVLNEQFF
TRBV11-2	TRBD1	TRBJ1-2	once	TGTGCCAGCAGCAATACAGGGGGCGCGCACTATGGCTACACCTTC	CASSNTGGAHYGYTF
TRBV11-2	NA	TRBJ1-1	once	TGTGCCAGCAGCTTCTTAGGACTCTCGAACACTGAAGCTTTCTTT	CASSFLGLSNTEAFF
TRBV5-1	NA	TRBJ1-2	NA	TGCGCCAGCAGCCTGCTGGACGGGGGAGATGGCTACACCTTC	CASSLLDGGDGYTF
TRBV19	TRBD1	TRBJ2-5	NA	TGTGCCAGTAGTTCCACCAGGGGGCGCGAGACCCAGTACTTC	CASSSTRGRETQYF
TRBV16	NA	TRBJ2-1	NA	TGTGCCAGCAGCCAACACTACAATGAGCAGTTCTTC	CASSQHYNEQFF
TRBV27	TRBD1	TRBJ1-2	NA	TGTGCCAGCACTCGAGGGGGGACAGGGTACTATGGCTACACCTTC	CASTRGGTGYYGYTF
TRBV30	NA	TRBJ1-5	NA	TGTGCCTGGAGTGTACCCTCTCCGGGACACCTAAATCAGCCCCAGCATTTT	CAWSVPSPGHLNQPQHF
TRBV7-2	NA	TRBJ2-7	once	TGTGCCAGCAGCTTAGTGGTCCCTAGCGAGCAGTACTTC	CASSLVVPSEQYF
TRBV27	NA	TRBJ2-3	NA	TGTGCCAGCAGTCCGGGCGGGACAGATACGCAGTATTTT	CASSPGGTDTQYF
TRBV19	TRBD1	TRBJ1-2	NA	TGTGCCAGTAGTTCGAGGACAGGGGCTAACTATGGCTACACCTTC	CASSSRTGANYGYTF
TRBV4-3	NA	TRBJ1-2	NA	TGCGCCAGCAGCCAAGATCAAGGACGGGGAAACTATGGCTACACCTTC	CASSQDQGRGNYGYTF
TRBV9	TRBD2	TRBJ2-3	few	TGTGCCAGCAGCCCTAGCGGACGCACAGATACGCAGTATTTT	CASSPSGRTDTQYF
TRBV6-1	TRBD1	TRBJ1-2	NA	TGTGCCAGCAGCCTGGGACAGACAAACTATGGCTACACCTTC	CASSLGQTNYGYTF
TRBV5-1	NA	TRBJ1-3	NA	TGCGCCAGCAGCACGGGGGACCTATTCTCTGGAAACACCATATATTTT	CASSTGDLFSGNTIYF
TRBV7-2	NA	TRBJ2-6	NA	TGTGCCAGCAGCCCCCGACAGGCTGGGGCCAACGTCCTGACTTTC	CASSPRQAGANVLTF
TRBV29-1	NA	TRBJ2-3	once	TGCAGCGTCTCAGGACTAGCAGGGGGAGATACGCAGTATTTT	CSVSGLAGGDTQYF
TRBV27	NA	TRBJ2-3	NA	TGTGCCAGCAGTTTTGTGGGTCAGGGCACAGATACGCAGTATTTT	CASSFVGQGTDTQYF
TRBV5-6	NA	TRBJ2-2	NA	TGTGCCAGCAGCCTTTTAAACACCGGGGAGCTGTTTTTT	CASSLLNTGELFF
TRBV7-9	TRBD1	TRBJ2-7	medium-sized	TGTGCCAGCAGCTTAGGGGACAGATCATACGAGCAGTACTTC	CASSLGDRSYEQYF
TRBV6-5	NA	TRBJ2-1	NA	TGTGCCAGCAGTTATAGACATACATACGATGAGCAGTTCTTC	CASSYRHTYDEQFF
TRBV30	NA	TRBJ1-1	NA	TGTGCCTGGAGTAAGGAGCGCACTGAAGCTTTCTTT	CAWSKERTEAFF
TRBV29-1	NA	TRBJ2-7	NA	TGCAGCGTTGAGGGAGACAGGACCCTCGCCTACGAGCAGTACTTC	CSVEGDRTLAYEQYF
TRBV2	NA	TRBJ2-3	NA	TGTGCCAGCAGCCGTCCGGGAAGCACAGATACGCAGTATTTT	CASSRPGSTDTQYF
TRBV6-6	TRBD1	TRBJ1-2	once	TGTGCCAGCAGGGGACAGGGGGTAGTTGATGGCTACACCTTC	CASRGQGVVDGYTF
TRBV5-4	TRBD1	TRBJ1-2	NA	TGTGCCAGCAGCTCTTTCTTACGGGACAGGGCTGATGGCTACACCTTC	CASSSFLRDRADGYTF
TRBV6-6	TRBD1	TRBJ2-1	few	TGTGCCAGCAGTTCGCCACAGGGGGCAAGAAATGAGCAGTTCTTC	CASSSPQGARNEQFF
TRBV7-9	TRBD1	TRBJ1-4	NA	TGTGCCAGCAGTCTCGACAGGGGACGAACTAATGAAAAACTGTTTTTT	CASSLDRGRTNEKLFF
TRBV15	TRBD1	TRBJ2-7	NA	TGTGCCACCAGCAGAACAACCGGGACAGGCGAGCAGTACTTC	CATSRTTGTGEQYF
TRBV11-3	TRBD2	TRBJ2-1	NA	TGTGCCAGCAGCTTAGATGGCGGGGGATACAATGAGCAGTTCTTC	CASSLDGGGYNEQFF
TRBV5-1	NA	TRBJ1-2	NA	TGCGCCAGCAGCCCCTCTTCCCAGGGGAACTATGGCTACACCTTC	CASSPSSQGNYGYTF
TRBV9	NA	TRBJ1-1	NA	TGTGCCAGCAGCGCCCCCCGCACTGAAGCTTTCTTT	CASSAPRTEAFF
TRBV27	TRBD1	TRBJ1-4	NA	TGTGCCAGCAGTTACAGGGGGGATACTAATGAAAAACTGTTTTTT	CASSYRGDTNEKLFF
TRBV11-2	TRBD1	TRBJ1-3	NA	TGTGCCAGCAGCTTATTGGGCAGGGGGTTCTCTGGAAACACCATATATTTT	CASSLLGRGFSGNTIYF
TRBV6-6	TRBD2	TRBJ2-2	NA	TGTGCCAGCAGTGCTACTAGCGGGAGTTCGAACGGGGAGCTGTTTTTT	CASSATSGSSNGELFF
TRBV7-2	TRBD2	TRBJ2-1	NA	TGTGCCAGCAGCTTAGGACTAGCGGGGTACAATGAGCAGTTCTTC	CASSLGLAGYNEQFF
TRBV18	TRBD2	TRBJ2-7	NA	TGTGCCAGCTCACCACGCCCGGGGGGGCAAGACGAGCAGTACTTC	CASSPRPGGQDEQYF
TRBV6-5	NA	TRBJ1-3	NA	TGTGCCAGCAGCCGCGTAGTCGGCTCTGGAAACACCATATATTTT	CASSRVVGSGNTIYF
TRBV2	NA	TRBJ2-5	NA	TGTGCCAGCAGGGGGCAAGGAGAGACCCAGTACTTC	CASRGQGETQYF
TRBV5-6	NA	TRBJ1-1	few	TGTGCCAGCAGCTTCACACCGAACACTGAAGCTTTCTTT	CASSFTPNTEAFF